A single sample gave rise to the 10 T cell receptor beta chains below, sequenced in a study of blood T cell repertoires in COVID-19 (dated by TCRdb to the early 2020s). Receptor amplification or capture employed the immunoSEQ multiplex PCR assay. The clones in this table, taken by TCRdb from immuneACCESS, are in-frame only. Not every clone is retained; where verified, under half of the shortfall comes from an unresolved V gene, and the cause of the rest is unknown. The sample data list under 350,000 clones, and 80% to 90% of these were observed just once. The ten largest make up approximately 4.4% of the sample. Sequencing was carried out using PBMCs or T cells enriched from blood (not recorded which). The receptors come from a woman in her thirties or forties with acute COVID-19.

This sequence joins TRBV28 and TRBJ2-1; 11 bases fit TRBD2. CDR1 MDHEN and CDR2 SYDVKM come from the germline V gene. Trimming at V came to 4 bases and at J to 7 bases, leaving 21 bases not matched to a gene. The length of the CDR3 is 20 residues. CDR3 coding DNA: TGTGCCAGCAGTTCCCCTAGACTAGCGGGACGTTCGGGGTCGTGGAATGAGCAGTTCTTC. Translation gives CASSSPRLAGRSGSWNEQFF.

V is TRBV7-9 and J is TRBJ2-2; TRBD1 matches 8 bases. CDR3 size: 14 residues. Germline V lookup: CDR1 SEHNR, CDR2 FQNEAQ (reference sequence). The V gene end was trimmed by 7 bases and the J gene end by 7 bases; junction bases not matched to a gene: 8. The CDR3 loop is CASIEAGGIGELFF. DNA of the CDR3: TGTGCCAGCATAGAGGCAGGGGGCATCGGGGAGCTGTTTTTT.

The CDR3 nucleotides are TGTGCCAGCAGCGCCCAGTATGGCTACACCTTC. As protein: CASSAQYGYTF. This chain joins TRBV9 and TRBJ1-2; no reliable D call. Trimming left V 3 bases short and J 5 bases short, with 5 bases between. Germline V lookup: CDR1 SGDLS, CDR2 YYNGEE. The CDR3 has 11 amino acids. The full variable domain, in which reference TRBV9 and TRBJ1-2 provide the parts outside the CDR3, is DSGVTQTPKHLITATGQRVTLRCSPRSGDLSVYWYQQSLDQGLQFLIQYYNGEERAKGNILERFSAQQFPDLHSELNLSSLELGDSALYFCASSAQYGYTFGSGTRLTVV.

The chain carries TRBV2 and TRBJ1-2; TRBD1 matches at 7 bases. The germline V gene encodes CDR1 SNHLY and CDR2 FYNNEI. Trimming removed 6 bases from V and 10 bases from J; junction bases left unmatched: 5. The CDR3 extends over 11 amino acids. This chain's CDR3 is CASRADRVYTF. Written as DNA, the CDR3 is TGTGCCAGCAGGGCCGACAGGGTCTACACCTTC.

The chain employs TRBV5-8 and TRBJ1-2; 8 bases are shared with TRBD1. CDR1 SGHTS and CDR2 YDEGEE come from the germline V gene. The CDR3 has 18 amino acids. V gave up 1 base and J gave up 5 bases; unmatched junction bases: 16. The CDR3 reads CASSLFAGTGGPGYGYTF. The CDR3 DNA sequence: TGTGCCAGCAGCTTGTTTGCTGGGACAGGTGGTCCCGGGTATGGCTACACCTTC. Full variable domain (rest looked up from reference TRBV5-8 and TRBJ1-2): EAGVTQSPTHLIKTRGQQATLRCSPISGHTSVYWYQQALGLGLQFLLWYDEGEERNRGNFPPRFSGRQFPNYSSELNVNALELEDSALYLCASSLFAGTGGPGYGYTFGSGTRLTVV.

The chain is built from TRBV3-1 (or the pseudogene TRBV3-2) and TRBJ2-2, with a possible D match to TRBD1 (6 bases). V dropped 1 base and J dropped 0 bases, with 9 bases sitting between them. Germline V gene lookup returns CDR1 LGHDT and CDR2 YNNKEL (reference sequence). The CDR3 extends over 16 amino acids. This chain's CDR3 is CASSQVSGANTGELFF. The DNA for the CDR3 is TGTGCCAGCAGCCAAGTTTCAGGGGCGAACACCGGGGAGCTGTTTTTT.

This chain joins TRBV29-1 and TRBJ1-1, with D hard to call. CDR1 is SQVTM, CDR2 ANQGSEA, per germline. CDR3 size: 12 residues. V dropped 4 bases and J dropped 4 bases, with 10 bases sitting between them. Here the CDR3 reads CSVVVPPTEAFF. The CDR3 nucleotides are TGCAGCGTTGTCGTTCCCCCCACTGAAGCTTTCTTT.

This chain connects TRBV4-1 to TRBJ1-1; D is unclear. The CDR3 has 15 amino acids. Trimming stripped 1 base from V and 1 base from J, with 10 bases between. Germline CDR1 and CDR2: MGHRA and YSYEKL. The CDR3 DNA reads TGCGCCAGCAGCCAAGGGGAGCAGAAGAACACTGAAGCTTTCTTT. It yields the protein CASSQGEQKNTEAFF.

The chain uses TRBV5-1 and TRBJ2-2, with D possibly being TRBD1 (6 bases). Germline CDR1 is SGHRS and CDR2 is YFSETQ. The V end was cut by 3 bases, the J end by 9 bases, with 15 bases between. This CDR3 spans 14 amino acids. The DNA of the CDR3 is TGCGCCAGCAGCTCCGGGACACAGTACCGGGAGCTGTTTTTT. It specifies CASSSGTQYRELFF.

The chain is built from TRBV6-5 and TRBJ2-3; D gene unclear. CDR3 length equals 14 residues. In germline, CDR1 is MNHEY, CDR2 SVGAGI. Deletions cut 7 bases from V and 1 base from J, with 12 bases between. In nucleotides, the CDR3 is TGTGCCAGCACCACCACCTCAGGCACAGATACGCAGTATTTT. Its translation is CASTTTSGTDTQYF.